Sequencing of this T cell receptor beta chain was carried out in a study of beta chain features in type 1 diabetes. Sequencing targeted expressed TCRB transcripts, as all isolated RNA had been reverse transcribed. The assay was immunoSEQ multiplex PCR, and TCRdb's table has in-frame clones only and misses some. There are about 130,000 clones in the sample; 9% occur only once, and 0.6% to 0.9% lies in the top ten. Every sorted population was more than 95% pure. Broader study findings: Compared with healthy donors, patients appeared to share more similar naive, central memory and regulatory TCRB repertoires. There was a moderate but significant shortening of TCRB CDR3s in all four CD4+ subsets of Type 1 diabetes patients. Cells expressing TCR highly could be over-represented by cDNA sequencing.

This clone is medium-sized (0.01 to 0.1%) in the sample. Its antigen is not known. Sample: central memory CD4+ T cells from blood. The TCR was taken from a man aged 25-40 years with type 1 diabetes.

DNA of the CDR3: TGTGCCAGCAGTATGGACAGGGTGCGCAATGAGCAGTTCTTC. Its protein is CASSMDRVRNEQFF. The chain uses TRBV27 and TRBJ2-1, with 8 bases that match TRBD1. Germline CDR1 is MNHEY and CDR2 is SMNVEV (reference sequence). This CDR3 comprises 14 residues. V shed 5 bases and J 6 bases; nucleotides not matched to a gene: 6.